At least ten counts were recorded for the clone carrying this TCR beta chain. The antigen is unknown. TCR beta CDR3 sequences were amplified from RNA transcripts. The HTBI set primed first-round TCR CDR3 RT-PCR. MiXCR, run by TCRdb on the multiplex PCR reads, gives a single entry per CDR3 protein. The sample has hundreds of thousands of distinct CDR3 sequences, roughly 14% seen once. This sample was included in a study of T cells in Graves' hyperthyroidism and ophthalmopathy. Regarding the study as a whole: Blood also carried most thyroid clonotypes expanded above 0.001.

Investigators excluded patients with uncontrolled infection, other autoimmune disease, pregnancy or lactation. At first hyperthyroidism diagnosis, before any ophthalmopathy symptoms, the blood sample was collected. Fresh peripheral blood, around 9.5 ml, yielded the PBMCs. This receptor was taken from a woman younger than 45 with Graves' hyperthyroidism that later progressed to Graves' ophthalmopathy. Sequenced sample: blood.

The CDR3 is CAWSGTGPTLGNTIYF. CDR3 nucleotides: TGTGCCTGGAGTGGGACAGGCCCCACGCTCGGCAACACCATATATTTT. The rearrangement joins TRBV30 to TRBJ1-3, with TRBD1 matching over 7 bases. V lost 1 base, J lost 7 bases, and 13 bases stayed unmatched. This CDR3 contains 16 residues. CDR1 is GTSNPN, CDR2 SVGIG, per germline (reference sequence).